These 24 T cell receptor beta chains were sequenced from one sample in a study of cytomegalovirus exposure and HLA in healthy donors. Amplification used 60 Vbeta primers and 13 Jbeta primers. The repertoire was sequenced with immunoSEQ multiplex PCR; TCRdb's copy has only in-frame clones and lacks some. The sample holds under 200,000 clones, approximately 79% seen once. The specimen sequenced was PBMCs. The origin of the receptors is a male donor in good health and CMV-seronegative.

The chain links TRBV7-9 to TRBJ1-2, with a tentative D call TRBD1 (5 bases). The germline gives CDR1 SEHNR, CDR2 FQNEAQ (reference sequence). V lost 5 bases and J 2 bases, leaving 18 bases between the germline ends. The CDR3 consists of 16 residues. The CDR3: CASSQLRGVGNYGYTF. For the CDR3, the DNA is TGTGCCAGCAGCCAATTACGGGGGGTCGGGAACTATGGCTACACCTTC.

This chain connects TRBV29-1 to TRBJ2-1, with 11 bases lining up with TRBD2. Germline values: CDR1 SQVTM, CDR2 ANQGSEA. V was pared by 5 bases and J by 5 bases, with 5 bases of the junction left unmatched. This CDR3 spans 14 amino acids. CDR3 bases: TGCAGCGTTTCGACTAGCGGGGCGAACAATGAGCAGTTCTTC. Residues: CSVSTSGANNEQFF.

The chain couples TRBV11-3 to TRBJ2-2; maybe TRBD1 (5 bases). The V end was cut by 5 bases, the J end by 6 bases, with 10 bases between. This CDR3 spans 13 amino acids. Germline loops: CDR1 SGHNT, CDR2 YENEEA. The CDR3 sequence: CASSLGQSGELFF. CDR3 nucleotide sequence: TGTGCCAGCAGCCTCGGACAATCCGGGGAGCTGTTTTTT.

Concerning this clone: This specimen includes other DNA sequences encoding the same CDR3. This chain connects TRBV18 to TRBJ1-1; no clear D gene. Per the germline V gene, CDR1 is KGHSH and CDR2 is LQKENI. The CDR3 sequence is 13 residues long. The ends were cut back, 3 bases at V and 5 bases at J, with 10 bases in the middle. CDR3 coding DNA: TGTGCCAGCTCACCTCCCCCGGGGACTGAAGCTTTCTTT. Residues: CASSPPPGTEAFF.

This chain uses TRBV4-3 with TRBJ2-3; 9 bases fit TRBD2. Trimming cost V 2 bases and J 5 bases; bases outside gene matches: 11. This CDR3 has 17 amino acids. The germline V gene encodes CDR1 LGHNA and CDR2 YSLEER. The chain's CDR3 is CASSQSPRSGGLDTQYF. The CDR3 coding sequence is TGCGCCAGCAGCCAATCTCCGCGTAGCGGGGGATTAGATACGCAGTATTTT.

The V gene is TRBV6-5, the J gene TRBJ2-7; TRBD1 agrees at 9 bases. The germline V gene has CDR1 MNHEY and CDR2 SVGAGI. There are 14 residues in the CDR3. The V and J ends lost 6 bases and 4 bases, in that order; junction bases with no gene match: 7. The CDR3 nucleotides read TGTGCCAGCAGCAAACAGGGGGCATTGTACGAGCAGTACTTC. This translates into CASSKQGALYEQYF.

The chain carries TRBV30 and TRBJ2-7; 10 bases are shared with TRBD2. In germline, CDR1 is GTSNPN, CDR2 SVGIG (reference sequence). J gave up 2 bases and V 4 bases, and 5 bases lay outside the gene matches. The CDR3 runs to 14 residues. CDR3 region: CAWTTLAGAYEQYF. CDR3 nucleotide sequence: TGTGCCTGGACGACTCTAGCGGGGGCCTACGAGCAGTACTTC.

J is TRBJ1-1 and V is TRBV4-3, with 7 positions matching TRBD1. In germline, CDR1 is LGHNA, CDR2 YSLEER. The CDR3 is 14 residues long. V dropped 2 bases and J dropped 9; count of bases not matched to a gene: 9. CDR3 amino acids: CASSQILRDSQAFF. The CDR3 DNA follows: TGCGCCAGCAGCCAAATTCTGAGGGACAGTCAAGCTTTCTTT.

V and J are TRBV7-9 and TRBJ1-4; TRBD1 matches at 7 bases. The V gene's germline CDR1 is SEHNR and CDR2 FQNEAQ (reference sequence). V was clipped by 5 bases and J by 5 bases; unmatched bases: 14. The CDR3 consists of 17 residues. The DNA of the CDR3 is TGTGCCAGCAGCAATGTGATGCAGGGGACAGCAAATGAAAAACTGTTTTTT. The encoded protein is CASSNVMQGTANEKLFF.

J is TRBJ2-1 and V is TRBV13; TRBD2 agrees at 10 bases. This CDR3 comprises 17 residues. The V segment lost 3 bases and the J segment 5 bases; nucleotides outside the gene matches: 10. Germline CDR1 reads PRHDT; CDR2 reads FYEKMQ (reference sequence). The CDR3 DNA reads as TGTGCCAGCAGCTTCCGACTAGCGGGTGCCTTTGACAATGAGCAGTTCTTC. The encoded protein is CASSFRLAGAFDNEQFF.

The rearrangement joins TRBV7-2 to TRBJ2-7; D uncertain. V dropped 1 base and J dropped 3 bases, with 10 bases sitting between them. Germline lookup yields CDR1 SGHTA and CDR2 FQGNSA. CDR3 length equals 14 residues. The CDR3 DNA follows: TGTGCCAGCAGCTTAGGGCCTTCTCTCTACGAGCAGTACTTC. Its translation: CASSLGPSLYEQYF. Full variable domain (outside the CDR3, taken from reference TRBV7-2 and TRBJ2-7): GAGVSQSPSNKVTEKGKDVELRCDPISGHTALYWYRQSLGQGLEFLIYFQGNSAPDKSGLPSDRFSAERTGGSVSTLTIQRTQQEDSAVYLCASSLGPSLYEQYFGPGTRLTVT.

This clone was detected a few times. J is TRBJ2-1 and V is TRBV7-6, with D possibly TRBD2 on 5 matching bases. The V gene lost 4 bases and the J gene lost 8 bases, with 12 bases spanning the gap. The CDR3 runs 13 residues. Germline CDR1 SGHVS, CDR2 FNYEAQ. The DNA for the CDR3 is TGTGCCAGCAGCTCCCGGGTCGGGGATGAGCAGTTCTTC. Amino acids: CASSSRVGDEQFF. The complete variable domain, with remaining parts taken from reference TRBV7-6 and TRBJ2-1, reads GAGVSQSPRYKVTKRGQDVALRCDPISGHVSLYWYRQALGQGPEFLTYFNYEAQQDKSGLPNDRFSAERPEGSISTLTIQRTEQRDSAMYRCASSSRVGDEQFFGPGTRLTVL.

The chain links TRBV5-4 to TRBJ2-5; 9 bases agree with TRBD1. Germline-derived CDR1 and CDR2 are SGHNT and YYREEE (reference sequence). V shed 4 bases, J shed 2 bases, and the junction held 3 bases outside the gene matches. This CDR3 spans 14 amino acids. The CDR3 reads CASSPGTGQETQYF. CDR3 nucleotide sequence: TGTGCCAGCAGCCCCGGGACAGGGCAAGAGACCCAGTACTTC.

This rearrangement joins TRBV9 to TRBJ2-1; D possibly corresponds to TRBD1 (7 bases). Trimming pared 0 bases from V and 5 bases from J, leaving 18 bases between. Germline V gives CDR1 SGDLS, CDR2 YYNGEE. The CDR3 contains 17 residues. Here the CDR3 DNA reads TGTGCCAGCAGCGTAGGACGCACGGGAGACAGGGACAATGAGCAGTTCTTC. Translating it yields CASSVGRTGDRDNEQFF.

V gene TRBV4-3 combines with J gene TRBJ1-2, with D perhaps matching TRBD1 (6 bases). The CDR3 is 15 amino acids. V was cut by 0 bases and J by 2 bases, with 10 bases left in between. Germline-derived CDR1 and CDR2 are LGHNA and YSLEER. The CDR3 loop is CASSQDRTANYGYTF. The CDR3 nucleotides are TGCGCCAGCAGCCAAGATAGGACAGCCAACTATGGCTACACCTTC.

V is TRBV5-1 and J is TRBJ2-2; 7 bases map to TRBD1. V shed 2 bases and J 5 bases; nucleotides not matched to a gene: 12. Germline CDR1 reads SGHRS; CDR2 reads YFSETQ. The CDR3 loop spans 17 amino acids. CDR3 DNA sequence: TGCGCCAGCAGCTTCTCGAATACAGGGGTTGGGACCGGGGAGCTGTTTTTT. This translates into CASSFSNTGVGTGELFF.

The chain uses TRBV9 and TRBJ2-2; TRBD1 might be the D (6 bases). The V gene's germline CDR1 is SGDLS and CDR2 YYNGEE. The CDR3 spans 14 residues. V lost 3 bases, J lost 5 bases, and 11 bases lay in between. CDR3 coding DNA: TGTGCCAGCAGCGCCAGGGGTGGTACCGGGGAGCTGTTTTTT. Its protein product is CASSARGGTGELFF.

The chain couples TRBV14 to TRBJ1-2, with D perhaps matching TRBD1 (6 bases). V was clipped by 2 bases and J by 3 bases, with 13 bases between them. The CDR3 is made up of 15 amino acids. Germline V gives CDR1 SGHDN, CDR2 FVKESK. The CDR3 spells CASSQNQGGHYGYTF. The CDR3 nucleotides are TGTGCCAGCAGCCAAAACCAAGGGGGTCACTATGGCTACACCTTC.

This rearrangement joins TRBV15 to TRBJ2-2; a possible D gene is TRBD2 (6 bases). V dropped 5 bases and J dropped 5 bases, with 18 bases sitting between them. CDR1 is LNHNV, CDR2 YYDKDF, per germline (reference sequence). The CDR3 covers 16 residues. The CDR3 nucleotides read TGTGCCACCAGCCAAATTGGGGAGGTTGTAACCGGGGAGCTGTTTTTT. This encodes CATSQIGEVVTGELFF.

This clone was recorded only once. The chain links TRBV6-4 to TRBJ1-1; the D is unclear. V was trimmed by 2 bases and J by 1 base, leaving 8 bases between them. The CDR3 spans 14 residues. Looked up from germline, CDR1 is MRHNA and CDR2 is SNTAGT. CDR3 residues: CASSDNGENTEAFF. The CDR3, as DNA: TGTGCCAGCAGTGACAACGGGGAGAACACTGAAGCTTTCTTT.

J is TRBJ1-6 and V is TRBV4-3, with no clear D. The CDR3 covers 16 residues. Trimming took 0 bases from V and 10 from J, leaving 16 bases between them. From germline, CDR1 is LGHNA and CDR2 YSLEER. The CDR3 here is CASSQDRLPRISPLHF. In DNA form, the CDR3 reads TGCGCCAGCAGCCAAGACCGGCTACCTAGGATATCACCCCTCCACTTT.

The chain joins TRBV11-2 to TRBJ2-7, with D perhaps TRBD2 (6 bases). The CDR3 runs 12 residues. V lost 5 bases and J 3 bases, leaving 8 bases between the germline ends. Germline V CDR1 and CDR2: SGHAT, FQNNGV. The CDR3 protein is CASSNGGYEQYF. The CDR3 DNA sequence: TGTGCCAGCAGCAACGGGGGCTACGAGCAGTACTTC.

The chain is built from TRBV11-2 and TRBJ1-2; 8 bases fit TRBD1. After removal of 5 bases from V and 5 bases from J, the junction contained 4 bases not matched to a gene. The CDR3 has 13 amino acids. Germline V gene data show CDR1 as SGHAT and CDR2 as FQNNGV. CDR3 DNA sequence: TGTGCCAGCAGCCCTTGGACAGGGTATGGCTACACCTTC. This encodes CASSPWTGYGYTF. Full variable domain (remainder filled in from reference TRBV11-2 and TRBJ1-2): EAGVAQSPRYKIIEKRQSVAFWCNPISGHATLYWYQQILGQGPKLLIQFQNNGVVDDSQLPKDRFSAERLKGVDSTLKIQPAKLEDSAVYLCASSPWTGYGYTFGSGTRLTVV.

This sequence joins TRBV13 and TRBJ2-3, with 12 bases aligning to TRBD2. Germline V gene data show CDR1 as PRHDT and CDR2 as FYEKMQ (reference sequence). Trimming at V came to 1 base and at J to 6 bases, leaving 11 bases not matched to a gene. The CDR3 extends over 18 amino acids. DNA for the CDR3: TGTGCCAGCAGCTTAGAAGGAAGCGCTAGCGGGGGGGCCGATACGCAGTATTTT. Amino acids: CASSLEGSASGGADTQYF.